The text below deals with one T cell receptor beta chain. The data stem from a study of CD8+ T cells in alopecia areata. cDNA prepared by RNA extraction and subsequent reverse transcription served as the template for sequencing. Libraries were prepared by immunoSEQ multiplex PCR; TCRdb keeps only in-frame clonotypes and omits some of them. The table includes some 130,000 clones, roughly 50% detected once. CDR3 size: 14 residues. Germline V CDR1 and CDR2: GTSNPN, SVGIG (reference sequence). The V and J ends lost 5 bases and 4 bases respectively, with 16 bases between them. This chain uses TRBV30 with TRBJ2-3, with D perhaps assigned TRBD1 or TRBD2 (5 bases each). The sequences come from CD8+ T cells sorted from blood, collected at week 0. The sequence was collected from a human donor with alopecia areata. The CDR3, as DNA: TGTGCCTGGGAACTCGAGGGGCTTGCAGATACGCAGTATTTT. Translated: CAWELEGLADTQYF. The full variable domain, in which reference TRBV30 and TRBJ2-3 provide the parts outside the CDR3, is SQTIHQWPATLVQPVGSPLSLECTVEGTSNPNLYWYRQAAGRGLQLLFYSVGIGQISSEVPQNLSASRPQDRQFILSSKKLLLSDSGFYLCAWELEGLADTQYFGPGTRLTVL.